These T cell receptor beta chains were read from a single sample in a study of CD8 T cells in Susac syndrome. MiXCR, run by TCRdb on the immunoSEQ multiplex PCR reads, gives a single entry per CDR3 protein. The sample lists 95,000 to 150,000 distinct CDR3 sequences, around 94% seen once, with 0.25% to 0.3% in the top ten. What was sequenced was CD8+ T cells from PBMCs. Source of these receptors: a human donor with Susac syndrome. Both conserved end residues are part of each CDR3. Each record gives: J gene, V gene, D gene, CDR3 length, clone size, CDR3 protein, CDR3 DNA. The D gene is left open where the match is weak. Clone size is stated in some rows and not others, as once, few, many or a class when expanded.

TRBJ1-2 | TRBV2 | NA | 14 | NA | CASGASLGVYGYTF | TGTGCCAGCGGGGCTTCTCTCGGGGTATATGGCTACACCTTC
TRBJ2-1 | TRBV27 | NA | 13 | NA | CASSWGTGNEQFF | TGTGCCAGCAGTTGGGGGACGGGCAATGAGCAGTTCTTC
TRBJ2-1 | TRBV27 | TRBD1 | 14 | NA | CASTPGTGFHEQFF | TGTGCCAGCACCCCCGGGACAGGGTTCCATGAGCAGTTCTTC
TRBJ2-7 | TRBV6-2/TRBV6-3 | NA | 15 | NA | CASSPPSDTAYEQYF | TGTGCCAGCAGCCCACCCTCGGATACCGCCTACGAGCAGTACTTC
TRBJ1-5 | TRBV5-1 | NA | 13 | NA | CASSLARDQPQHF | TGCGCCAGCAGCTTGGCCCGGGATCAGCCCCAGCATTTT
TRBJ1-6 | TRBV7-6 | NA | 12 | NA | CASSPGESPLHF | TGTGCCAGCAGCCCGGGCGAGTCACCCCTCCACTTT
TRBJ2-7 | TRBV7-9 | NA | 13 | NA | CASSLALLSEQYF | TGTGCCAGCAGCTTAGCGCTCCTCTCCGAGCAGTACTTC
TRBJ1-1 | TRBV7-2 | NA | 14 | NA | CASSFRQPNTEAFF | TGTGCCAGCAGCTTCCGACAGCCGAACACTGAAGCTTTCTTT
TRBJ1-1 | TRBV29-1 | NA | 10 | NA | CSVVGTEAFF | TGCAGCGTTGTAGGCACTGAAGCTTTCTTT
TRBJ2-2 | TRBV29-1 | TRBD1 | 13 | NA | CSFRDRGTGELFF | TGCAGCTTCCGGGACAGGGGGACCGGGGAGCTGTTTTTT
TRBJ1-1 | TRBV12-3/TRBV12-4 | NA | 10 | once | CASRGFGAFF | TGTGCCAGCAGGGGATTTGGGGCTTTCTTT
TRBJ2-3 | TRBV12-3/TRBV12-4 | TRBD1 | 15 | NA | CASRWDRAFADTQYF | TGTGCCAGCAGATGGGACAGGGCGTTTGCAGATACGCAGTATTTT
TRBJ2-5 | TRBV29-1 | NA | 12 | NA | CSVETRIRTQYF | TGCAGCGTTGAGACACGGATACGGACCCAGTACTTC
TRBJ2-3 | TRBV9 | NA | 15 | NA | CASSAFAGATDTQYF | TGTGCCAGCAGCGCTTTTGCGGGGGCGACAGATACGCAGTATTTT
TRBJ2-1 | TRBV12-3/TRBV12-4 | TRBD2 | 15 | once | CASSPSAGGRNEQFF | TGTGCCAGCAGTCCGTCCGCGGGGGGGCGGAATGAGCAGTTCTTC
TRBJ2-5 | TRBV12-3/TRBV12-4 | NA | 17 | once | CASSLMGYGQGMETQYF | TGTGCCAGCAGTTTGATGGGTTACGGGCAGGGCATGGAGACCCAGTACTTC
TRBJ2-1 | TRBV13 | TRBD2 | 15 | NA | CASSHGTSGDNEQFF | TGTGCCAGCAGCCACGGGACTAGCGGGGACAATGAGCAGTTCTTC
TRBJ1-2 | TRBV10-3 | TRBD1 | 20 | NA | CAINTGTGSLDRHLNYGYTF | TGTGCCATCAATACCGGGACAGGATCATTGGACCGCCACCTTAACTATGGCTACACCTTC
TRBJ2-3 | TRBV7-9 | NA | 15 | few | CASSFRGRDTDTQYF | TGTGCCAGCAGCTTTCGGGGTCGTGACACAGATACGCAGTATTTT
TRBJ1-1 | TRBV14 | NA | 15 | NA | CASSQNQGDIAEAFF | TGTGCCAGCAGCCAAAATCAAGGGGATATCGCTGAAGCTTTCTTT
TRBJ2-5 | TRBV29-1 | NA | 15 | NA | CSVGGGRVVKETQYF | TGCAGCGTTGGAGGGGGGCGTGTGGTCAAAGAGACCCAGTACTTC
TRBJ1-1 | TRBV24-1 | NA | 15 | NA | CATPWEGSMHTEAFF | TGTGCCACCCCGTGGGAGGGTAGCATGCACACTGAAGCTTTCTTT
TRBJ1-1 | TRBV20-1 | NA | 13 | NA | CSARVPVNTEAFF | TGCAGTGCTAGAGTCCCGGTGAACACTGAAGCTTTCTTT
TRBJ2-5 | TRBV6-5 | TRBD2 | 15 | NA | CASSPSGAATETQYF | TGTGCCAGCAGTCCTAGCGGGGCGGCTACCGAGACCCAGTACTTC
TRBJ1-5 | TRBV27 | NA | 14 | NA | CASSGGGAGQPQHF | TGTGCCAGCAGTGGCGGTGGGGCTGGGCAGCCCCAGCATTTT
TRBJ2-5 | TRBV9 | TRBD2 | 15 | NA | CASSVGLAEQETQYF | TGTGCCAGCAGCGTGGGACTAGCGGAACAAGAGACCCAGTACTTC
TRBJ1-5 | TRBV5-1 | NA | 15 | NA | CASSEDGFSNQPQHF | TGCGCCAGCAGTGAGGACGGGTTTAGCAATCAGCCCCAGCATTTT
TRBJ2-1 | TRBV9 | NA | 15 | NA | CASSVEDSLYNEQFF | TGTGCCAGCAGCGTAGAAGACTCGCTCTACAATGAGCAGTTCTTC
TRBJ2-7 | TRBV4-3 | NA | 17 | NA | CASSQEGEGDFPYEQYF | TGCGCCAGCAGCCAAGAAGGAGAGGGGGACTTCCCCTACGAGCAGTACTTC
TRBJ2-5 | TRBV2 | TRBD2 | 17 | NA | CASSPVVNSGYQETQYF | TGTGCCAGCAGCCCCGTTGTTAATAGCGGGTACCAAGAGACCCAGTACTTC
TRBJ2-5 | TRBV25-1 | TRBD1 | 15 | NA | CASSGSMTGLETQYF | TGTGCCAGCAGTGGTAGCATGACAGGGTTGGAGACCCAGTACTTC
TRBJ1-5 | TRBV4-1 | NA | 17 | NA | CASSQDWAGDSNQPQHF | TGCGCCAGCAGCCAAGATTGGGCAGGGGATAGCAATCAGCCCCAGCATTTT
TRBJ2-1 | TRBV15 | NA | 13 | NA | CATSTESSREQFF | TGTGCCACCAGCACAGAGAGTAGCAGGGAGCAGTTCTTC
TRBJ1-1 | TRBV2 | NA | 12 | NA | CASTSVNTEAFF | TGTGCCAGCACCTCGGTGAACACTGAAGCTTTCTTT
TRBJ1-1 | TRBV27 | NA | 16 | NA | CASSLSIGPQNTEAFF | TGTGCCAGCAGTTTATCGATAGGACCGCAGAACACTGAAGCTTTCTTT
TRBJ2-1 | TRBV9 | NA | 14 | NA | CASSVAGRDTEQFF | TGTGCCAGCAGCGTAGCTGGCAGGGACACTGAGCAGTTCTTC
TRBJ2-7 | TRBV5-4 | NA | 13 | NA | CASSWGRSYEQYF | TGTGCCAGCAGCTGGGGCAGGTCCTACGAGCAGTACTTC